This T cell receptor (beta chain) was identified during a study of T cell repertoires and HLA-DP antigens. Findings and limits, study-wide: Responder cells were total CD4+ cells with a HeLa antigen-presenting system. Average cumulative frequency of previously undetected clones was 36.3% against one allele and more than 50% against the other.

CDR3 length equals 15 residues. V lost 0 bases to trimming and J lost 8 bases; unmatched junction nucleotides: 4. Germline CDR1 and CDR2: SGHRS and YFSETQ. The PCR primers covered 54 TRBV and 13 TRBJ segments. Libraries were prepared by immunoSEQ multiplex PCR; TCRdb keeps only in-frame clonotypes and omits some of them. In the table there are fewer than 95,000 clones, 86% of which are singletons. This clone was picked up one time. As yet, its antigen is unknown. This chain connects TRBV5-1 to TRBJ2-1; 11 nucleotides align to TRBD2. The TCR comes from a man over 45 in good health and CMV-seronegative. What was sequenced was CD4+ T cells from PBMCs. The CDR3, as DNA: TGCGCCAGCAGCTTGGAACTAGCGGGAGTCTATGAGCAGTTCTTC. It is translated as CASSLELAGVYEQFF.